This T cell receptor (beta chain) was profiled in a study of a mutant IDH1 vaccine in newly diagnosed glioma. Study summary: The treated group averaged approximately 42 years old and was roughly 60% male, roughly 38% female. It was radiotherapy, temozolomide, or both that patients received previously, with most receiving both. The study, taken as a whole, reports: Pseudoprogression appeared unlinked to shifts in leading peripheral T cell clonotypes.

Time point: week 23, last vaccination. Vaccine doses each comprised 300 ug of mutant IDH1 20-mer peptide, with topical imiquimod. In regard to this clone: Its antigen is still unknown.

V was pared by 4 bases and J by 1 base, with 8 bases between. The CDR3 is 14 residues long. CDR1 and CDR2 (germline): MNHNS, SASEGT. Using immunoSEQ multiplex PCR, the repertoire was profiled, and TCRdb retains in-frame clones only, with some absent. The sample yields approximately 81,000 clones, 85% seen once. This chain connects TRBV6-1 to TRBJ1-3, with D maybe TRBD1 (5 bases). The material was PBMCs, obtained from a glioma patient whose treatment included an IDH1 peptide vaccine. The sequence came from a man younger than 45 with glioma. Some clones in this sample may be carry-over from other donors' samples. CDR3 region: CASSAQGSGNTIYF. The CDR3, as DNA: TGTGCCAGCAGTGCCCAGGGTTCTGGAAACACCATATATTTT.